The subject of this entry is one TCR beta chain. The antigen is undetermined. The source of the sample is a study of T cell repertoires in cytomegalovirus infection. Overall study context: Researchers turned to recently identified HLA-C-restricted CMV epitopes as well as well-studied HLA-B-restricted ones.

This CDR3 spans 13 amino acids. V shed 5 bases and J shed 8 bases, with 13 bases lying between them. Germline V gene data show CDR1 as SGHVS and CDR2 as FNYEAQ. Study-wide results and limits: CMV-specific TCR beta clonotypes restricted by HLA-C were the ones dominating the ex vivo response. Cumulative frequency (of public TCR beta family members) identified carriers of CMV plus the relevant HLA.

TCRdb re-called the reads through MiXCR, storing one row per CDR3 protein. Counted here are some 200,000 distinct CDR3 sequences, roughly two fifths occurring once; the ten biggest clones make up roughly three fifths. This chain joins TRBV7-6 and TRBJ2-1; D call uncertain. The receptor comes from a human donor in good health (CMV status not recorded). Some clones in this sample may be carry-over from other donors' samples. Specimen: CD8+ T cells from cultured PBMCs, collected from culture after CMV antigen stimulation. In DNA, the CDR3 is TGTGCCAGCAGCCTTTATCTAGGCGATGAGCAGTTCTTC. Encoded protein: CASSLYLGDEQFF.